This T cell receptor (beta chain) was captured by sequencing in a study of early T cells in non-severe SARS-CoV-2 infection. V was clipped by 0 bases and J by 2 bases, with 12 bases between them. CDR3 length: 16 amino acids. The V gene's germline CDR1 is MNHEY and CDR2 SVGAGI. Note on this clonotype: Its cognate antigen is unknown.

Study-wide findings and caveats: Sequences matched to VDJdb favored anti-spike CD8 responses, while private and CD4 specificities were missed.

Individual cDNA molecules received unique molecular identifiers. TCRdb itself ran the 5' RACE reads through MiXCR, one entry per CDR3 protein. The sample records about 72,000 distinct CDR3 sequences, over 9.5% being singletons. The chain has TRBV6-5 and TRBJ2-3; D possibly corresponds to TRBD2 (6 bases). The specimen comprised whole blood, sampled at baseline. This receptor was obtained from an adult who was a healthcare worker with PCR-confirmed SARS-CoV-2 infection or an uninfected control (not recorded which). This chain's CDR3 is CASSYSIGGPTDTQYF. CDR3 nucleotides: TGTGCCAGCAGTTACTCGATCGGGGGACCCACAGATACGCAGTATTTT.